The following is a TCR beta chain sequence with its context. CDR1 is SGDLS and CDR2 is YYNGEE in the germline V gene. V dropped 0 bases and J dropped 3; count of bases not matched to a gene: 3. This CDR3 region has 15 residues. Documented time point: pre-treatment sample, taken before nivolumab and TIL therapy. The tumor samples were excised metastases, mostly pleural nodules or supraclavicular lymph nodes. Sequencing used immunoSEQ v3. Profiled with immunoSEQ multiplex PCR; TCRdb holds only in-frame clones, not every one. The sample includes tens of thousands of clones, 60% to 85% of them seen just once. This record comes from a study of TIL therapy for anti-PD-1-resistant metastatic lung cancer. Study as a whole: Median tumor PD-L1 proportion score was approximately 6.3%.

The rearrangement joins TRBV9 to TRBJ2-5; 9 bases match TRBD2. The source of this sequence is a person between 25 and 79 years old with non-small cell lung cancer. The sequenced sample was tumor tissue, obtained at baseline. The CDR3 reads CASSVGGRAEETQYF. CDR3 nucleotide sequence: TGTGCCAGCAGCGTAGGCGGGAGGGCAGAAGAGACCCAGTACTTC. Using reference TRBV9 and TRBJ2-5 for the parts outside the CDR3, the full variable domain is DSGVTQTPKHLITATGQRVTLRCSPRSGDLSVYWYQQSLDQGLQFLIQYYNGEERAKGNILERFSAQQFPDLHSELNLSSLELGDSALYFCASSVGGRAEETQYFGPGTRLLVL.